The 21 T cell receptor beta chains below come from one sample, sequenced in a study of OX40 agonist ivuxolimab in advanced cancers. The method was immunoSEQ multiplex PCR; TCRdb's version includes in-frame clones alone and lacks a portion of them. The sample consists of about 42,000 clones, 70% to 90% of them appearing once. The material was CD4+ or CD8+ T cells sorted from blood, obtained in a trial of the OX40 agonist ivuxolimab. These TCRs come from an adult with an advanced solid tumor such as melanoma, head and neck, liver or kidney cancer.

V is TRBV5-1 and J is TRBJ2-5; TRBD2 aligns across 7 bases. Germline V gives CDR1 SGHRS, CDR2 YFSETQ. The junction had 2 bases not matched to a gene; V was cut back by 2 bases and J by 4 bases. This CDR3 spans 13 amino acids. The CDR3 sequence: CASSLSGGETQYF. The CDR3, as DNA: TGCGCCAGCAGCTTATCGGGAGGAGAGACCCAGTACTTC. The variable domain in full, completed from reference TRBV5-1 and TRBJ2-5, reads KAGVTQTPRYLIKTRGQQVTLSCSPISGHRSVSWYQQTPGQGLQFLFEYFSETQRNKGNFPGRFSGRQFSNSRSEMNVSTLELGDSALYLCASSLSGGETQYFGPGTRLLVL.

The chain combines TRBV28 with TRBJ2-7; D not resolved. Germline V gene data show CDR1 as MDHEN and CDR2 as SYDVKM. V was trimmed by 6 bases and J by 11 bases, leaving 17 bases between them. The CDR3 contains 12 residues. Here the CDR3 DNA reads TGTGCCAGCAGCGTGTTTACGGGTATGGAGTACTTC. Protein product: CASSVFTGMEYF.

The chain links TRBV6-1 to TRBJ1-5, with D maybe TRBD1 (6 bases). The germline CDR1 and CDR2 sequences are MNHNS and SASEGT. With 5 bases removed from V and 1 base from J, the gap between germline ends came to 12 bases. This CDR3 is 15 amino acids long. The CDR3 coding sequence is TGTGCCAGCAGTTTGGGGGGGGCAAGCAATCAGCCCCAGCATTTT. Its protein is CASSLGGASNQPQHF.

The V and J genes are TRBV28 and TRBJ2-5; D not certain. This CDR3 region has 13 residues. The V and J ends lost 5 bases and 4 bases respectively, with 11 bases between them. Germline V gives CDR1 MDHEN, CDR2 SYDVKM. This CDR3 reads CASSPQLRETQYF. In DNA, the CDR3 is TGTGCCAGCAGTCCCCAATTACGAGAGACCCAGTACTTC.

V and J are TRBV6-5 and TRBJ1-1, with 8 bases matching TRBD1. The CDR3 sequence is 15 residues long. CDR1 is MNHEY, CDR2 SVGAGI, per germline. After removal of 8 bases from V and 0 bases from J, the junction contained 8 bases not matched to a gene. The CDR3 DNA reads TGTGCCAGCGGGCACCAGGGGGCTCTGAACACTGAAGCTTTCTTT. Amino acids: CASGHQGALNTEAFF.

The chain links TRBV2 to TRBJ2-1; 8 nucleotides line up with TRBD1. CDR1 and CDR2 (germline): SNHLY, FYNNEI. The CDR3 totals 13 residues. Losses at the gene ends were 6 bases for V and 9 bases for J; bases not matched to a gene: 7. The CDR3 here is CASRETGDSEQFF. CDR3 nucleotides: TGTGCCAGCAGAGAGACAGGGGATAGTGAGCAGTTCTTC.

The rearrangement uses TRBV19 and TRBJ2-7, with D perhaps TRBD1 (5 bases). Germline V gives CDR1 LNHDA, CDR2 SQIVND (reference sequence). This CDR3 spans 15 amino acids. The V end was cut by 7 bases, the J end by 2 bases, with 18 bases between. CDR3 in amino acids: CASTPGATTPYEQYF. Written as DNA, the CDR3 is TGTGCCAGTACTCCTGGGGCTACCACCCCCTACGAGCAGTACTTC.

The CDR3 is CASSDSTGDNTGELFF. The CDR3 region has the DNA TGTGCCAGCAGTGACTCAACAGGGGATAACACCGGGGAGCTGTTTTTT. The chain is built from TRBV6-4 and TRBJ2-2; the match to TRBD1 covers 7 bases. The trim removed 0 bases at V and 2 bases at J, leaving 3 bases unmatched. Germline V lookup: CDR1 MRHNA, CDR2 SNTAGT. The CDR3 sequence is 16 residues long.

This sequence joins TRBV2 and TRBJ1-4; a weak D match, TRBD1 (5 bases). Per the germline V gene, CDR1 is SNHLY and CDR2 is FYNNEI. Trimming left V 3 bases short and J 4 bases short, with 12 bases between. The CDR3 loop spans 15 amino acids. The CDR3 here is CASSDVAGGNEKLFF. DNA for the CDR3: TGTGCCAGCAGTGACGTGGCCGGGGGTAATGAAAAACTGTTTTTT.

The V and J genes are TRBV2 and TRBJ1-6; 9 bases agree with TRBD1. There are 16 residues in the CDR3. Losses at the gene ends were 2 bases for V and 10 bases for J; bases not matched to a gene: 9. The V gene's germline CDR1 is SNHLY and CDR2 FYNNEI. The DNA of the CDR3 is TGTGCCAGCAGTGAACGAGGAGGACAGGGGAGGTCACCCCTCCACTTT. Translation: CASSERGGQGRSPLHF.

The rearrangement joins TRBV15 to TRBJ2-3; tentative D call: TRBD2 (5 bases). From germline, CDR1 is LNHNV and CDR2 YYDKDF (reference sequence). V dropped 0 bases and J dropped 3 bases, with 13 bases sitting between them. The CDR3 loop spans 16 amino acids. The CDR3 loop reads CATSRDFTLATDTQYF. CDR3 DNA sequence: TGTGCCACCAGCAGAGATTTCACCCTAGCAACAGATACGCAGTATTTT.

This chain uses TRBV27 with TRBJ2-5; no definite D call. Germline V gene lookup returns CDR1 MNHEY and CDR2 SMNVEV (reference sequence). The CDR3 length is 16 residues. V dropped 5 bases and J dropped 1 base, with 17 bases sitting between them. CDR3 nucleotides: TGTGCCAGCAGTCCTCGGGCAGGCCGAATCCAAGAGACCCAGTACTTC. This codes for CASSPRAGRIQETQYF.

In its sample, this clone was seen once. J is TRBJ2-3 and V is TRBV11-3; 7 bases agree with TRBD2. Germline loops: CDR1 SGHNT, CDR2 YENEEA. V trimming: 3 bases; J trimming: 1 base; junction bases outside the gene matches: 1. This CDR3 contains 14 residues. The CDR3: CASSLGGGTDTQYF. CDR3 nucleotides: TGTGCCAGCAGCTTGGGGGGGGGCACAGATACGCAGTATTTT.

This rearrangement joins TRBV4-2 to TRBJ2-7, with 8 bases identical to TRBD2. With V trimmed by 4 bases and J by 1 base, 6 bases remained unmatched. The germline V gene encodes CDR1 LGHNA and CDR2 YNFKEQ. The CDR3 length is 15 residues. CDR3 sequence reads: CASSPGVAGSYEQYF. CDR3 coding DNA: TGTGCCAGCAGCCCCGGGGTAGCGGGATCCTACGAGCAGTACTTC.

In its sample, this clone is medium-sized. V gene TRBV5-8 combines with J gene TRBJ2-1; D uncertain. The V end was cut by 4 bases, the J end by 9 bases, with 11 bases between. Germline values: CDR1 SGHTS, CDR2 YDEGEE. The CDR3 covers 12 residues. CDR3 in amino acids: CASSLLLPEQFF. In nucleotides, the CDR3 is TGTGCCAGCAGCCTACTGCTCCCTGAGCAGTTCTTC.

V usage is TRBV19 and J usage is TRBJ2-7; no clear D gene. The CDR3 covers 14 residues. Trimming cost V 5 bases and J 6 bases, with 17 bases left between them. Germline V gene data show CDR1 as LNHDA and CDR2 as SQIVND (reference sequence). CDR3 in DNA: TGTGCCAGTAGTCCCCCGGGCGCGCCACGCGAGCAGTACTTC. Translating gives CASSPPGAPREQYF.

The V and J genes are TRBV6-5 and TRBJ2-7, with TRBD1 matching over 7 bases. Germline V gene sequence: CDR1 MNHEY, CDR2 SVGAGI. The ends lost 1 base at V and 7 bases at J; junction bases unmatched: 10. The CDR3 has 15 amino acids. The CDR3 region is CASSYYGTALGEQYF. CDR3 coding DNA: TGTGCCAGCAGTTACTACGGGACAGCCTTGGGGGAGCAGTACTTC.

The rearrangement links TRBV6-6 to TRBJ2-7; D possibly corresponds to TRBD2 (6 bases). CDR3 size: 12 residues. Trimming removed 7 bases from V and 6 bases from J, with 13 bases in between. Germline V CDR1 and CDR2: MNHNY, SVGAGI (reference sequence). CDR3 in amino acids: CASTSTGGEQYF. CDR3 DNA sequence: TGTGCCAGCACCTCTACCGGGGGCGAGCAGTACTTC.

The chain is built from TRBV4-2 and TRBJ1-1, with 10 nucleotides matching TRBD1. This CDR3 comprises 13 residues. The V gene end was trimmed by 3 bases and the J gene end by 6 bases; junction bases not matched to a gene: 1. Germline V gives CDR1 LGHNA, CDR2 YNFKEQ. CDR3 DNA sequence: TGTGCCAGCAGCCAGGGACAGGGGTCTGAAGCTTTCTTT. This sequence encodes CASSQGQGSEAFF.

The chain has TRBV5-1 and TRBJ1-4; D uncertain. Between the trimmed V and J ends, which lost 4 bases and 3 bases, there was a span of 10 bases. Per germline, CDR1 SGHRS and CDR2 YFSETQ. The CDR3 is made up of 14 amino acids. CDR3 region: CASSPAGANEKLFF. CDR3 nucleotide sequence: TGCGCCAGCAGCCCAGCGGGAGCTAATGAAAAACTGTTTTTT.

This clone came up a few times. The chain joins TRBV28 to TRBJ2-3, with D tentatively TRBD2 (5 bases). The CDR3 is made up of 11 amino acids. Germline V gene data show CDR1 as MDHEN and CDR2 as SYDVKM. V lost 3 bases, J lost 10 bases, and 8 bases lay in between. The CDR3 coding sequence is TGTGCCAGCAGTTTGGCGGGTGCGCAGTATTTT. It encodes CASSLAGAQYF.